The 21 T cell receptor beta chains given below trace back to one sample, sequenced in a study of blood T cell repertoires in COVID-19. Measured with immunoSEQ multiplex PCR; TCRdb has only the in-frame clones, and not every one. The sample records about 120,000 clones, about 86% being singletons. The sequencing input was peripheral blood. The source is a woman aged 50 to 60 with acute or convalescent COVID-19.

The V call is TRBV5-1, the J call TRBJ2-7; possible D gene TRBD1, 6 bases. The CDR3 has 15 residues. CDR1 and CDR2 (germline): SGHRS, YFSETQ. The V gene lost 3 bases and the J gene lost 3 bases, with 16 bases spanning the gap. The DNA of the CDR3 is TGCGCCAGCAGCTACAGAACAGGGCAGGACTACGAGCAGTACTTC. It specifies CASSYRTGQDYEQYF.

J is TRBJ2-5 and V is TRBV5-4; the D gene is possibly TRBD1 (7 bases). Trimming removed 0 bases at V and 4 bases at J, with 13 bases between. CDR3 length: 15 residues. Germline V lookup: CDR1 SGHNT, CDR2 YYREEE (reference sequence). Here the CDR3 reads CASSLVQGGGETQYF. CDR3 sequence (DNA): TGTGCCAGCAGCTTGGTCCAGGGGGGCGGAGAGACCCAGTACTTC.

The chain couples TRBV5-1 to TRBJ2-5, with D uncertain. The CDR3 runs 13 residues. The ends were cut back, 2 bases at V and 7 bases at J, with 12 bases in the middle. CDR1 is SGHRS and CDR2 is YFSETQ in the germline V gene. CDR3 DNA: TGCGCCAGCAGCTTAGAAACCTCAGGGACCCAGTACTTC. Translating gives CASSLETSGTQYF. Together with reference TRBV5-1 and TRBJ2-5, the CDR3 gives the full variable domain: KAGVTQTPRYLIKTRGQQVTLSCSPISGHRSVSWYQQTPGQGLQFLFEYFSETQRNKGNFPGRFSGRQFSNSRSEMNVSTLELGDSALYLCASSLETSGTQYFGPGTRLLVL.

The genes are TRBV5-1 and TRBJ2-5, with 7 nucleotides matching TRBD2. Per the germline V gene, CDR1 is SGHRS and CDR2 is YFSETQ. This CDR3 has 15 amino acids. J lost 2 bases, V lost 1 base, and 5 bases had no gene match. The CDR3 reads CASSLNTGGQETQYF. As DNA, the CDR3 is TGCGCCAGCAGCTTGAATACCGGGGGGCAAGAGACCCAGTACTTC.

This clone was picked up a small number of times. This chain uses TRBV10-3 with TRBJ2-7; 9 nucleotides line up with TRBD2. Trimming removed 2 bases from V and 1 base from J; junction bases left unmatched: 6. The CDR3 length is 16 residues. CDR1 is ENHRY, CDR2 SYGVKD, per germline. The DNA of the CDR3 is TGTGCCATCAGTGAGGAGAGGGCGGGAGGGTCCTACGAGCAGTACTTC. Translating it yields CAISEERAGGSYEQYF.

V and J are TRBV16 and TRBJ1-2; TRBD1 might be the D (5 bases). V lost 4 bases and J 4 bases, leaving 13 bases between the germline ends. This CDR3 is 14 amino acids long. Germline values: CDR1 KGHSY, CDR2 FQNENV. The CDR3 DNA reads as TGTGCCAGCAGCCCCCGACAGTTCTCCTATGGCTACACCTTC. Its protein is CASSPRQFSYGYTF.

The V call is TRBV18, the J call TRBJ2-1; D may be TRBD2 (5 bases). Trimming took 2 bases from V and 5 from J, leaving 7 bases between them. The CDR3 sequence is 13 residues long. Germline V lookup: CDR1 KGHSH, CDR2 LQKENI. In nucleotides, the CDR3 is TGTGCCAGCTCACCAGGGCGGGACAATGAGCAGTTCTTC. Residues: CASSPGRDNEQFF.

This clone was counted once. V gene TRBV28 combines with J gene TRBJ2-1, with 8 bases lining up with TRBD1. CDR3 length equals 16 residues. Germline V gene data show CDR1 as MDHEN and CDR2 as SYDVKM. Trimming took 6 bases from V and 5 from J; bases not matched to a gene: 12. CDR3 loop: CASSLAFGQGDNEQFF. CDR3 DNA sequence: TGTGCCAGCAGCCTCGCCTTTGGACAGGGAGACAATGAGCAGTTCTTC.

The chain's CDR3 is CASSLDRGGEREKLFF. The CDR3 region has the DNA TGTGCCAGCAGCTTAGATCGTGGGGGCGAGAGGGAAAAACTGTTTTTT. This sequence joins TRBV11-2 and TRBJ1-4, with a possible D match to TRBD1 (6 bases). This CDR3 has 16 residues. Germline CDR1 is SGHAT and CDR2 is FQNNGV. The germline V and J ends were trimmed by 0 bases and 8 bases, with 16 bases remaining between them.

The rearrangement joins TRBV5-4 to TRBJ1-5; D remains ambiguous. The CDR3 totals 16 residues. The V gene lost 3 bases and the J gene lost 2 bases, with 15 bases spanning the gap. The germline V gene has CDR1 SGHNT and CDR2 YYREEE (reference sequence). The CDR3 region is CASSSGGGHGNQPQHF. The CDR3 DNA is TGTGCCAGCAGCTCCGGAGGAGGGCATGGCAATCAGCCCCAGCATTTT. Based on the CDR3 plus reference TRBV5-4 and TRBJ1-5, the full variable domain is ETGVTQSPTHLIKTRGQQVTLRCSSQSGHNTVSWYQQALGQGPQFIFQYYREEENGRGNFPPRFSGLQFPNYSSELNVNALELDDSALYLCASSSGGGHGNQPQHFGDGTRLSIL.

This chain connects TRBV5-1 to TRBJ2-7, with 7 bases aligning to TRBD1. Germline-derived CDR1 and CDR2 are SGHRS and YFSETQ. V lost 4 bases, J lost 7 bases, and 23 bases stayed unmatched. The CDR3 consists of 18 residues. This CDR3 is CASSRQGLSGTAIYEQYF. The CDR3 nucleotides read TGCGCCAGCAGCCGTCAGGGCCTTTCCGGGACAGCCATATATGAGCAGTACTTC.

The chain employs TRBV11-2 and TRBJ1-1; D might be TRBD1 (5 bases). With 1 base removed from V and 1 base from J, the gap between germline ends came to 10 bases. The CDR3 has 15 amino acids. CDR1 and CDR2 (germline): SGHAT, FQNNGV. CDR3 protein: CASSLAGTQNTEAFF. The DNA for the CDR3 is TGTGCCAGCAGCTTAGCTGGGACTCAGAACACTGAAGCTTTCTTT.

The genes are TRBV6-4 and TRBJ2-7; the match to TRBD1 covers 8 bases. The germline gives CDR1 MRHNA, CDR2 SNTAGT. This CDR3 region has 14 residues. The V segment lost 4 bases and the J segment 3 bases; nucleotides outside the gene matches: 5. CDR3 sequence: CASSARTGYYEQYF. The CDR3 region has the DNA TGTGCCAGCAGTGCCCGGACAGGGTACTACGAGCAGTACTTC.

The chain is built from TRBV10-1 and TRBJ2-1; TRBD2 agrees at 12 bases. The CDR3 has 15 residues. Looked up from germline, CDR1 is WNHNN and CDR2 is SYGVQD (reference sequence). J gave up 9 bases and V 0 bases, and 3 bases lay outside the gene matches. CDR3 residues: CASSESSSGRGEQFF. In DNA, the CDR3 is TGCGCCAGCAGTGAGTCGTCTAGCGGGAGGGGTGAGCAGTTCTTC.

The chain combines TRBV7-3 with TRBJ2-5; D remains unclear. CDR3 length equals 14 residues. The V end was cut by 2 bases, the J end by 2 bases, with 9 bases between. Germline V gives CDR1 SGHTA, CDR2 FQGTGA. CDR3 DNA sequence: TGTGCCAGCAGCTTATTTCACAGACAAGAGACCCAGTACTTC. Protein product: CASSLFHRQETQYF.

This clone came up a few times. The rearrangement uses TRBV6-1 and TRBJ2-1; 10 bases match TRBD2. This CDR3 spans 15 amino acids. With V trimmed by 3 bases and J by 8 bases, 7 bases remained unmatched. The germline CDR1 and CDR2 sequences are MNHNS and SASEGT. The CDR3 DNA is TGTGCCAGCAGTGAGGGTAGCGGGGGGATTTATGAGCAGTTCTTC. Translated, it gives CASSEGSGGIYEQFF.

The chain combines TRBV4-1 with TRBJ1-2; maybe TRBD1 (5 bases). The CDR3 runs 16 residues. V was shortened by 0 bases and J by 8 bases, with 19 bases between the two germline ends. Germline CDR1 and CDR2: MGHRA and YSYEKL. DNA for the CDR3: TGCGCCAGCAGCCAAGAAGGGGCCTCTTTCGGGAGAGGCTACACCTTC. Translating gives CASSQEGASFGRGYTF.

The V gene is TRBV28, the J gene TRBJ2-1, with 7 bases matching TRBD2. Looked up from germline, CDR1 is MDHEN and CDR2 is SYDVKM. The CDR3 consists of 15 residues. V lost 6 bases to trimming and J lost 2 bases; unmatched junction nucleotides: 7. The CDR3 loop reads CASRVSGTTYNEQFF. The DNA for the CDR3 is TGTGCCAGCAGAGTATCCGGGACTACCTACAATGAGCAGTTCTTC.

The CDR3 loop is CASSSKQGQSSGANVLTF. CDR3 bases: TGTGCCAGCAGCTCCAAACAGGGGCAAAGCTCTGGGGCCAACGTCCTGACTTTC. This sequence joins TRBV5-4 and TRBJ2-6, with 7 nucleotides matching TRBD1. The V and J ends lost 3 bases and 0 bases, in that order; junction bases with no gene match: 9. Germline V gene data show CDR1 as SGHNT and CDR2 as YYREEE (reference sequence). The CDR3 is 18 amino acids.

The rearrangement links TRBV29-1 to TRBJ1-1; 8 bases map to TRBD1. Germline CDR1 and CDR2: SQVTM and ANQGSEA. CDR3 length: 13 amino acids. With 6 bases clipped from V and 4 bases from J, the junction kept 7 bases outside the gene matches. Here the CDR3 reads CSVADRGFTEAFF. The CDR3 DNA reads TGCAGCGTAGCTGACAGGGGTTTCACTGAAGCTTTCTTT. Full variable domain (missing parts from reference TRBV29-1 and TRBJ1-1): SAVISQKPSRDICQRGTSLTIQCQVDSQVTMMFWYRQQPGQSLTLIATANQGSEATYESGFVIDKFPISRPNLTFSTLTVSNMSPEDSSIYLCSVADRGFTEAFFGQGTRLTVV.

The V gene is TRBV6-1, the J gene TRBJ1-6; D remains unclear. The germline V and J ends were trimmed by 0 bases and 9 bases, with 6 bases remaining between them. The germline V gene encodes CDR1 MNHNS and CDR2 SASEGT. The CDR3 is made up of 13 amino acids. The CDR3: CASSEARLSPLHF. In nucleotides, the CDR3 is TGTGCCAGCAGTGAAGCGCGTCTTTCACCCCTCCACTTT.